The next 17 T cell receptor beta chains were all read from a single sample in a study of control samples from healthy donors and cancer patients. The data were produced by immunoSEQ multiplex PCR, yet TCRdb's version contains in-frame clones alone and is incomplete. This table holds some 71,000 clones, roughly 89% found once. Specimen: PBMCs. The receptors originated from a man aged 55 to 70 with lung cancer.

Here the CDR3 reads CASSELSGGRQGNTDTQYF. In nucleotides, the CDR3 is TGCGCCAGCAGTGAGTTATCAGGGGGCCGGCAAGGGAACACAGATACGCAGTATTTT. The J gene is TRBJ2-3, the V gene TRBV10-2; 8 bases align to TRBD1. The ends lost 1 base at V and 2 bases at J; junction bases unmatched: 14. This CDR3 comprises 19 residues. Per germline, CDR1 WSHSY and CDR2 SAAADI.

CDR3 coding DNA: TGCGCCAGCAGCGTACAGGGAGGCAACACTGAAGCTTTCTTT. Translating gives CASSVQGGNTEAFF. This rearrangement joins TRBV5-1 to TRBJ1-1; D may be TRBD1 (6 bases). The CDR3 has 14 residues. The V end lost 4 bases, the J end lost 2 bases, and 12 bases lay between the germline ends. Germline CDR1 is SGHRS and CDR2 is YFSETQ. Variable domain in full (rest from reference TRBV5-1 and TRBJ1-1): KAGVTQTPRYLIKTRGQQVTLSCSPISGHRSVSWYQQTPGQGLQFLFEYFSETQRNKGNFPGRFSGRQFSNSRSEMNVSTLELGDSALYLCASSVQGGNTEAFFGQGTRLTVV.

The chain links TRBV15 to TRBJ1-2; D uncertain. Germline-derived CDR1 and CDR2 are LNHNV and YYDKDF (reference sequence). There are 14 residues in the CDR3. The ends were cut back, 0 bases at V and 4 bases at J, with 9 bases in the middle. The CDR3: CATSRDQTAYGYTF. CDR3 nucleotide sequence: TGTGCCACCAGCAGAGATCAAACAGCCTATGGCTACACCTTC.

This clone was seen only a few times. The rearrangement joins TRBV6-5 to TRBJ1-5; weak D call: TRBD1 (5 bases). Trimming pared 0 bases from V and 6 bases from J, leaving 12 bases between. The CDR3 covers 15 residues. Germline V CDR1 and CDR2: MNHEY, SVGAGI. Here the CDR3 reads CASSYSGASTQPQHF. CDR3 coding DNA: TGTGCCAGCAGTTACTCAGGGGCATCCACTCAGCCCCAGCATTTT.

This chain joins TRBV11-2 and TRBJ2-2, with 8 bases aligning to TRBD1. J was trimmed by 2 bases and V by 5 bases; bases with no gene match: 16. Germline lookup yields CDR1 SGHAT and CDR2 FQNNGV. This CDR3 region has 19 residues. The CDR3 reads CASSLGTGQGPYNTGELFF. The CDR3 coding sequence is TGTGCCAGCAGCCTCGGGACAGGTCAAGGGCCGTACAACACCGGGGAGCTGTTTTTT. Together with reference TRBV11-2 and TRBJ2-2, the CDR3 gives the full variable domain: EAGVAQSPRYKIIEKRQSVAFWCNPISGHATLYWYQQILGQGPKLLIQFQNNGVVDDSQLPKDRFSAERLKGVDSTLKIQPAKLEDSAVYLCASSLGTGQGPYNTGELFFGEGSRLTVL.

In DNA, the CDR3 is TGTGCCAGCAGCCTCGGGGTCTCCAGCTCCTACGAGCAGTACGTC. It codes for CASSLGVSSSYEQYV. The chain joins TRBV6-5 to TRBJ2-7; D perhaps matches TRBD2 (5 bases). From germline, CDR1 is MNHEY and CDR2 SVGAGI. This CDR3 contains 15 residues. V was trimmed by 6 bases and J by 0 bases, leaving 15 bases between them.

This rearrangement joins TRBV5-4 to TRBJ1-1, with D possibly being TRBD1 (5 bases). Germline-derived CDR1 and CDR2 are SGHNT and YYREEE (reference sequence). The CDR3 length is 15 residues. Trimming removed 3 bases at V and 0 bases at J, with 12 bases between. CDR3 sequence reads: CASSSGRRMNTEAFF. In nucleotides, the CDR3 is TGTGCCAGCAGCTCGGGACGGAGGATGAACACTGAAGCTTTCTTT.

This clone was seen more than once but under ten times. The chain recombines TRBV5-1 with TRBJ2-7, with 8 bases identical to TRBD2. Germline values: CDR1 SGHRS, CDR2 YFSETQ. The CDR3 totals 16 residues. V lost 5 bases to trimming and J lost 1 base; unmatched junction nucleotides: 11. The CDR3 sequence: CASSLGPAGESYEQYF. In DNA, the CDR3 is TGCGCCAGCAGTCTGGGCCCAGCGGGGGAGTCCTACGAGCAGTACTTC. Variable domain in full (rest from reference TRBV5-1 and TRBJ2-7): KAGVTQTPRYLIKTRGQQVTLSCSPISGHRSVSWYQQTPGQGLQFLFEYFSETQRNKGNFPGRFSGRQFSNSRSEMNVSTLELGDSALYLCASSLGPAGESYEQYFGPGTRLTVT.

V usage is TRBV6-5 and J usage is TRBJ1-1, with a possible D match to TRBD1 (5 bases). The germline V gene has CDR1 MNHEY and CDR2 SVGAGI. The CDR3 loop spans 12 amino acids. The V gene lost 4 bases and the J gene lost 2 bases, with 5 bases spanning the gap. The CDR3 nucleotides are TGTGCCAGCAGTTGGGGCAACACTGAAGCTTTCTTT. This translates into CASSWGNTEAFF.

In this sample, this clone turned up a few times. The chain employs TRBV18 and TRBJ2-7; TRBD1 matches 7 bases. Germline V gene data show CDR1 as KGHSH and CDR2 as LQKENI. The CDR3 loop spans 14 amino acids. The junction had 4 bases not matched to a gene; V was cut back by 2 bases and J by 3 bases. CDR3 sequence: CASSPSRTGYEQYF. The CDR3 coding sequence is TGTGCCAGCTCACCAAGTCGGACAGGCTACGAGCAGTACTTC.

CDR3 protein: CASSSQDNYFYGYTF. In nucleotides, the CDR3 is TGTGCCAGCAGCTCACAGGACAACTACTTCTATGGCTACACCTTC. The V gene is TRBV5-4, the J gene TRBJ1-2; a possible D gene is TRBD1 (5 bases). Germline V gene data show CDR1 as SGHNT and CDR2 as YYREEE (reference sequence). This CDR3 contains 15 residues. V lost 3 bases to trimming and J lost 4 bases, with 16 bases between them.

The rearrangement uses TRBV18 and TRBJ2-5; unclear D gene. The CDR3 consists of 13 residues. In germline, CDR1 is KGHSH, CDR2 LQKENI. V dropped 10 bases and J dropped 0 bases, with 12 bases sitting between them. In DNA form, the CDR3 reads TGTGCCACCGAAGCCCGAAACCAAGAGACCCAGTACTTC. Protein: CATEARNQETQYF.

About this clone itself: The same CDR3 also results from other DNA sequences found in this sample. V gene TRBV5-4 combines with J gene TRBJ2-7, with 9 bases aligning to TRBD2. Germline V lookup: CDR1 SGHNT, CDR2 YYREEE (reference sequence). V shed 4 bases, J shed 2 bases, and the junction held 10 bases outside the gene matches. The CDR3 is made up of 16 amino acids. The CDR3 DNA reads TGTGCCAGCAGCCCCCGCGGGCGGGGGGGGGCCTACGAGCAGTACTTC. Protein sequence: CASSPRGRGGAYEQYF.

This clone was seen only once. This chain links TRBV10-1 with TRBJ2-3, with D possibly being TRBD2 (6 bases). Per germline, CDR1 WNHNN and CDR2 SYGVQD (reference sequence). V gave up 10 bases and J gave up 2 bases, with 13 bases separating them. The CDR3 covers 13 residues. As DNA, the CDR3 is TGCGCCATCTCCAGGGACTCCACAGATACGCAGTATTTT. Amino acid sequence: CAISRDSTDTQYF.

The chain uses TRBV7-9 and TRBJ2-3; D is unresolved. V gave up 2 bases and J gave up 2 bases, with 14 bases separating them. From germline, CDR1 is SEHNR and CDR2 FQNEAQ (reference sequence). The CDR3 length is 16 residues. DNA of the CDR3: TGTGCCAGCAGCTTATACGGTCAGCAAACCACAGATACGCAGTATTTT. The encoded protein is CASSLYGQQTTDTQYF.

CDR3 amino acids: CASSVVLGDYEQYF. The CDR3 DNA follows: TGTGCCAGCAGCGTAGTCCTGGGAGATTACGAGCAGTACTTC. The chain is built from TRBV9 and TRBJ2-7, with a weak D call TRBD2 (5 bases). The CDR3 totals 14 residues. From germline, CDR1 is SGDLS and CDR2 YYNGEE. V was clipped by 0 bases and J by 4 bases, with 11 bases between them.

The chain carries TRBV15 and TRBJ1-5; no reliable D call. The V and J ends lost 0 bases and 7 bases respectively, with 10 bases between them. This CDR3 has 14 amino acids. CDR1 is LNHNV, CDR2 YYDKDF, per germline (reference sequence). CDR3 sequence (DNA): TGTGCCACCAGCAGAGATCTCCAGGTCCAGCCCCAGCATTTT. Translation gives CATSRDLQVQPQHF.